This T cell receptor beta chain was profiled in a study of T cell repertoires in cytomegalovirus infection. For the study at large: The study used recently identified HLA-C-restricted and well-studied HLA-B-restricted CMV epitopes. Public TCR beta signatures indicated both CMV infection and matching HLA type. Findings of the study overall: Within the response measured ex vivo, HLA-C-restricted CMV-specific TCR beta clonotypes were dominant. Cumulative public TCR beta family frequency identified carriers of CMV plus the relevant HLA.

CDR3 length equals 13 residues. CDR1 is SEHNR and CDR2 is FQNEAQ in the germline V gene (reference sequence). The germline V and J ends were trimmed by 6 bases and 2 bases, with 7 bases remaining between them. With regard to this clonotype: Antigen unknown.

In TCRdb, the reads were re-called with MiXCR into one record per CDR3 protein. The sample lists roughly 860,000 distinct CDR3 sequences; approximately 30% were seen once. The source material was cultured CD8+ T cells from PBMCs, sampled from culture after CMV antigen stimulation. The chain uses TRBV7-9 and TRBJ2-2; either TRBD1 or TRBD2 may fit D (5 bases each). The TCR comes from a human donor in good health (CMV status not recorded). Some clones in this sample may be carry-over from other donors' samples. CDR3 sequence (DNA): TGTGCCAGCAGACGGGACAACACCGGGGAGCTGTTTTTT. It translates to CASRRDNTGELFF.